Below, one TCR beta chain is given with its context. TCRdb's copy holds only in-frame clones and misses some; the assay was immunoSEQ multiplex PCR. The sample has approximately 490,000 clones; approximately 91% are singletons. Participants were placed into cohorts based on the clinical history they reported. There are 13 residues in the CDR3. Germline V CDR1 and CDR2: LGHDT, YNNKEL (reference sequence). The ends were cut back, 4 bases at V and 6 bases at J, with 13 bases in the middle. The record originates from a study of blood T cell repertoires in COVID-19. For the study at large: Acute-phase and convalescent COVID-19 samples originated in the United States, Italy and Spain.

This chain uses TRBV3-1 (or the pseudogene TRBV3-2) with TRBJ2-7; D is perhaps TRBD2 (5 bases). Material for sequencing was PBMCs or T cells enriched from blood (not recorded which). The origin of this receptor is a woman aged 60 to 75 who had recovered from COVID-19. The CDR3 loop reads CASSPGLTSEQYF. In DNA form, the CDR3 reads TGTGCCAGCAGCCCCGGACTGACCTCCGAGCAGTACTTC.